The entry below describes one TCR beta chain. This specimen belongs to a study of OX40 agonist ivuxolimab in advanced cancers. Germline V gene lookup returns CDR1 LNHDA and CDR2 SQIVND (reference sequence). The CDR3 length is 16 residues. Trimming took 4 bases from V and 5 from J; bases not matched to a gene: 3. Assay: immunoSEQ multiplex PCR; the TCRdb copy retains only in-frame clones and omits some. The sample comprises over 50,000 clones, almost 85% of which are singletons, and 3.5% to 5.5% rests with the top ten. This specimen was CD4+ or CD8+ T cells sorted from blood, taken in a trial of the OX40 agonist ivuxolimab. The receptor comes from an adult with an advanced solid tumor such as melanoma, head and neck, liver or kidney cancer. V gene TRBV19 combines with J gene TRBJ2-2, with 14 nucleotides matching TRBD2. CDR3 DNA sequence: TGTGCCAGTAGTAGACGACTAGCGGGAGGGACCGGGGAGCTGTTTTTT. As protein: CASSRRLAGGTGELFF.